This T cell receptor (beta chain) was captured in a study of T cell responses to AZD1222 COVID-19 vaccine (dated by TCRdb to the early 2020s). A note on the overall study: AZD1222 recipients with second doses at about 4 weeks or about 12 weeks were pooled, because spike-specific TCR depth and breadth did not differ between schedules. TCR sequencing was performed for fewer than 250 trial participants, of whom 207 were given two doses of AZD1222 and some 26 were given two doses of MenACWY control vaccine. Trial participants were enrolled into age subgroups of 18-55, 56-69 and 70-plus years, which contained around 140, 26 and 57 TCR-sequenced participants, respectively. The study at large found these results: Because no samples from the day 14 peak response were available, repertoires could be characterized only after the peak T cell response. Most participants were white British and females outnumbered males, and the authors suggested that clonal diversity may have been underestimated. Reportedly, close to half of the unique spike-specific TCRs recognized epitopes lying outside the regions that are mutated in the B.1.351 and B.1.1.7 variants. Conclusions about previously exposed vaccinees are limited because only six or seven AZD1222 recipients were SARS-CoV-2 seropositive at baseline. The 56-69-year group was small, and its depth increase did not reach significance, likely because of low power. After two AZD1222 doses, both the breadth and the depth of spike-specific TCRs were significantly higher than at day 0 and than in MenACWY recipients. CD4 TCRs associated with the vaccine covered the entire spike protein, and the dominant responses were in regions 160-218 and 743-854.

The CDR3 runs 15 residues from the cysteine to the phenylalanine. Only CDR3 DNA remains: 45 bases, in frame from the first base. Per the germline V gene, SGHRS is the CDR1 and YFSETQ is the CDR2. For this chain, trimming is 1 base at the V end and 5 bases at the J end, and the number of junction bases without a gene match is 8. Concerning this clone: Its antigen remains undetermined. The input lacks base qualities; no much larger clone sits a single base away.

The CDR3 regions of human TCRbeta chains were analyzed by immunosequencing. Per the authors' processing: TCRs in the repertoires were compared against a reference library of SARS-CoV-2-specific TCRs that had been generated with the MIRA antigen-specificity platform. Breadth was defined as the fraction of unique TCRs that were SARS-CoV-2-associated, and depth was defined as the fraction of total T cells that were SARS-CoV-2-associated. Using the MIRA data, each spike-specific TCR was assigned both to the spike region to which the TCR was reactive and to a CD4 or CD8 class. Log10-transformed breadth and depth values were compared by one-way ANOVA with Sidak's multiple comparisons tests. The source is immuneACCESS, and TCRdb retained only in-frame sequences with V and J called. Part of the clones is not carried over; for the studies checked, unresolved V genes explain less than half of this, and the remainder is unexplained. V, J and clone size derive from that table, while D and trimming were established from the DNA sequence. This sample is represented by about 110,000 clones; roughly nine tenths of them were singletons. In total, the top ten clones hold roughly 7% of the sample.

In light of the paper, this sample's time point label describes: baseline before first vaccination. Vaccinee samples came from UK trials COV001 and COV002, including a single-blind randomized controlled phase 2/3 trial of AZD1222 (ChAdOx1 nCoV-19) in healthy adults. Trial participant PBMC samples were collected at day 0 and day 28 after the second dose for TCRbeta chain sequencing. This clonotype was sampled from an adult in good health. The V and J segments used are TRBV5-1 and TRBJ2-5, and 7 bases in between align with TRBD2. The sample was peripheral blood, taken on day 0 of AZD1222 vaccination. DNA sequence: TGCGCCAGCAGCTTGAGGGCTAGCGGAAGTGAGACCCAGTACTTC. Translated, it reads CASSLRASGSETQYF.